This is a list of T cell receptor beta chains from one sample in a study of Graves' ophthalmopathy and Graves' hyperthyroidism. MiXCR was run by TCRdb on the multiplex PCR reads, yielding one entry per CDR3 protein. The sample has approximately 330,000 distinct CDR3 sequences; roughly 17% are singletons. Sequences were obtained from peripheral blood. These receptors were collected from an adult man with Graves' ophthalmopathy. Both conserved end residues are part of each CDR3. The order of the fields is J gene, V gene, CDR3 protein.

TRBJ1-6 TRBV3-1 CASSFGGQMNSPLHF
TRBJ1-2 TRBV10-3 CAISEGTGGYTF
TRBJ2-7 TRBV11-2 CASSLGLMRGWEQYF
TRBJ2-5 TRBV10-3 CAISAGDVGTQYF
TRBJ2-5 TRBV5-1 CASSSTGVETQYF
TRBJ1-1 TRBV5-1 CASSATMGRGTEAFF
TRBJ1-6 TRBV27 CASSDRFSPLHF
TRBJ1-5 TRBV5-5 CASSLIGGAGQPQHF
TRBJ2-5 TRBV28 CASSQSQGRQTQYF
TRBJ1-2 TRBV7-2 CASRRPDRGRVGYTF
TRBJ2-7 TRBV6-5 CASSLARSSYEQYF
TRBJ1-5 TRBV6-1 CASRSVQGAHNQPQHF
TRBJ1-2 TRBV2 CASSEVGNPTGYTF
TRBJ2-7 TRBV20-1 CSASSVGTDHYEQYF
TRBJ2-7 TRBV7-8 CASSLDPSEQYF
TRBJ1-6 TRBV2 CASSEEEIANSPLHF
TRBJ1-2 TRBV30 CAWSTTANYGYTF
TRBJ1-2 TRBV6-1 CASHRGDYGYTF
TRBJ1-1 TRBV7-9 CASSPTSSDTEAFF
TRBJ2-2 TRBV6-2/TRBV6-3 CASSYSIDTGELFF
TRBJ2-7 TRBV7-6 CASSEGDEQYF
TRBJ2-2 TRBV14 CASSQETGVITGELFF
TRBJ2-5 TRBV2 CASTQSATQETQYF
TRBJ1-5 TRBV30 CAWAGTGNQPQHF
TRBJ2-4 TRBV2 CASSGIGRVGNIQYF
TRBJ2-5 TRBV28 CASSSLGGAEETQYF
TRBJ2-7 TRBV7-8 CASSFSGISYEQYF
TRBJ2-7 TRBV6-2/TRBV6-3 CASSPRDPFSYEQYF
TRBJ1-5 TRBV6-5 CASTLDKHQPQHF
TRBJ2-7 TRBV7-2 CASSFASGTAYEQYF
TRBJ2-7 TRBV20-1 CSVGGKVDEQYF
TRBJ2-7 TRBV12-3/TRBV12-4 CASSWTGGAYEQYF
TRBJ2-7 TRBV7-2 CASSWGQLPTYEQYF
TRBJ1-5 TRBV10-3 CAISESSGGWEQPQHF
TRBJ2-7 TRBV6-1 CASSVEISARTEQYF
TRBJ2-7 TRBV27 CASTQGTSGYEQYF
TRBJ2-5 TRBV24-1 CATSDPGVRETQYF
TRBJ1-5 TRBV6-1 CASSPLEQPQHF
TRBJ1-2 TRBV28 CASSPTGEGAYGYTF
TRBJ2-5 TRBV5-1 CASSFRTAEETQYF
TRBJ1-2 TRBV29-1 CSVLSGQSGYTF
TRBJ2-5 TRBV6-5 CASSYDRKETQYF
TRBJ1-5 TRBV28 CASSPAPGLGSVDQPQHF
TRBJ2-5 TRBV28 CASSGGLALGETQYF
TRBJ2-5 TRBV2 CASRTTAGTQYF
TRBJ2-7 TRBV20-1 CSARNGNYEQYF
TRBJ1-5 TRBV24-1 CATSDLDGSQPQHF
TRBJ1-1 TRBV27 CASRWSGQTEAFF
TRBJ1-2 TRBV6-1 CASSETGSYGYTF
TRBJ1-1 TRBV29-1 CSVLGRGNTEAFF
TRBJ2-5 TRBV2 CATSDNKATQYF
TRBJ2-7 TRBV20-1 CSARKASVVGSEQYF
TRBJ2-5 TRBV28 CASSFRKGFGFQETQYF
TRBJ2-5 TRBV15 CATSPPPRLAGGQETQYF
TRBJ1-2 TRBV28 CASIGTAVWSNYGYTF